What follows are 10 T cell receptor beta chains derived from one specimen sequenced in a study of PD-L1 blockade in urothelial cancer. Generated by immunoSEQ multiplex PCR, the TCRdb table keeps only in-frame clones and is missing some. The sample shows about 84,000 clones, over 90% of them seen only once. Sequencing used PBMCs, obtained around atezolizumab (anti-PD-L1) treatment. These receptor sequences come from a man aged 55 to 70 with urothelial cancer.

The table lists this clone with a few counts. The chain is built from TRBV10-1 and TRBJ2-2; no clear D gene. This CDR3 has 13 amino acids. Germline V gene lookup returns CDR1 WNHNN and CDR2 SYGVQD (reference sequence). The V gene lost 4 bases and the J gene lost 3 bases, with 6 bases spanning the gap. CDR3 DNA: TGCGCCAGCAGTGGCCTACACACCGGGGAGCTGTTTTTT. It codes for CASSGLHTGELFF.

The V gene is TRBV4-3, the J gene TRBJ2-1, with TRBD2 matching over 12 bases. The CDR3 consists of 18 residues. Germline V gene data show CDR1 as LGHNA and CDR2 as YSLEER. V dropped 1 base and J dropped 2; count of bases not matched to a gene: 6. The CDR3 region is CASSQGLAGDSTYNEQFF. CDR3 DNA sequence: TGCGCCAGCAGCCAAGGACTAGCGGGAGATTCGACCTACAATGAGCAGTTCTTC.

The V and J genes are TRBV7-9 and TRBJ1-1, with 8 bases matching TRBD1. J was trimmed by 4 bases and V by 5 bases; bases with no gene match: 6. The CDR3 is made up of 14 amino acids. Per the germline V gene, CDR1 is SEHNR and CDR2 is FQNEAQ (reference sequence). CDR3 protein: CASSARQGLTEAFF. CDR3 DNA sequence: TGTGCCAGCAGCGCCCGACAGGGGCTCACTGAAGCTTTCTTT.

The V gene is TRBV7-8, the J gene TRBJ1-5, with D hard to call. Trimming removed 1 base at V and 6 bases at J, with 16 bases between. CDR1 is SGHVS and CDR2 is FQNEAQ in the germline V gene. This CDR3 contains 16 residues. CDR3 sequence reads: CASSLGEWTFTQPQHF. CDR3 DNA: TGTGCCAGCAGCTTAGGGGAGTGGACTTTTACTCAGCCCCAGCATTTT.

This clone was picked up one time. CDR3 protein: CAWSDGRGNYGYTF. CDR3 DNA sequence: TGTGCCTGGAGTGATGGCAGGGGGAACTATGGCTACACCTTC. This chain connects TRBV30 to TRBJ1-2, with 7 bases lining up with TRBD1. This CDR3 region has 14 residues. The germline V gene has CDR1 GTSNPN and CDR2 SVGIG (reference sequence). V was clipped by 1 base and J by 2 bases; unmatched bases: 4.

Only a few counts were recorded for this clone. The rearrangement links TRBV7-2 to TRBJ1-2, with 7 positions matching TRBD1. V gave up 5 bases and J gave up 3 bases; unmatched junction bases: 6. This CDR3 region has 14 residues. Germline CDR1 SGHTA, CDR2 FQGNSA. CDR3 residues: CASSLGTGDYGYTF. As DNA, the CDR3 is TGTGCCAGCAGCCTAGGAACAGGGGACTATGGCTACACCTTC.

V is TRBV2 and J is TRBJ2-1, with D possibly matching TRBD2 (5 bases). The CDR3 has 15 amino acids. Germline-derived CDR1 and CDR2 are SNHLY and FYNNEI. V was cut by 6 bases and J by 0 bases, with 12 bases left in between. The CDR3 reads CASRASGHSYNEQFF. The CDR3 bases are TGTGCCAGCAGGGCCAGCGGTCACTCCTACAATGAGCAGTTCTTC.

The rearrangement links TRBV11-1 to TRBJ1-4; 7 positions match TRBD1. V lost 4 bases and J lost 3; bases outside the gene matches: 8. The CDR3 runs to 16 residues. Germline V gives CDR1 SGHAT, CDR2 FQDESV (reference sequence). The CDR3 region has the DNA TGTGCCAGCAGCTCGGGACAGATGGTGGCTAATGAAAAACTGTTTTTT. Translation gives CASSSGQMVANEKLFF. The variable domain in full, completed from reference TRBV11-1 and TRBJ1-4, reads EAEVAQSPRYKITEKSQAVAFWCDPISGHATLYWYRQILGQGPELLVQFQDESVVDDSQLPKDRFSAERLKGVDSTLKIQPAELGDSAMYLCASSSGQMVANEKLFFGSGTQLSVL.

The J gene is TRBJ1-5, the V gene TRBV6-1; D ambiguous. Between the trimmed V and J ends, which lost 2 bases and 5 bases, there was a span of 4 bases. The CDR3 contains 12 residues. Germline V lookup: CDR1 MNHNS, CDR2 SASEGT. CDR3 protein: CASSERDQPQHF. CDR3 DNA: TGTGCCAGCAGTGAACGGGATCAGCCCCAGCATTTT.

The CDR3 region has the DNA TGTGCCAGCAGCTTCTCTAGCGGGAGGGTTAATGAGCAGTTCTTC. This gives the protein CASSFSSGRVNEQFF. The gene calls are TRBV7-6 and TRBJ2-1, with TRBD2 matching 12 bases. Germline CDR1 reads SGHVS; CDR2 reads FNYEAQ. The CDR3 runs 15 residues. V lost 3 bases to trimming and J lost 7 bases; unmatched junction nucleotides: 4.